Here is one T cell receptor beta chain with its context. The data derive from a study of T cell changes during pregnancy in multiple sclerosis. TCRdb's table, derived via immunoSEQ multiplex PCR, lists solely in-frame clones and lacks some. The table shows more than 80,000 clones, with more than 85% occurring only once. The source material was peripheral blood, sampled in the first trimester of pregnancy. The sequence was collected from a female donor with multiple sclerosis, enrolled in a pregnancy study.

The CDR3 sequence is CASSSPGLAAAYEQYF. As DNA, the CDR3 is TGTGCCAGCAGCTCCCCAGGACTAGCGGCCGCCTACGAGCAGTACTTC. The chain carries TRBV5-4 and TRBJ2-7, with 10 bases identical to TRBD2. Trimming removed 3 bases from V and 2 bases from J; junction bases left unmatched: 8. Germline V gene lookup returns CDR1 SGHNT and CDR2 YYREEE (reference sequence). The CDR3 covers 16 residues.